Listed here is a single TCR beta chain. This entry belongs to a study of blood T cell repertoires in COVID-19. Study background: The United States, Italy and Spain provided the acute and convalescent COVID-19 samples.

As processed by the authors: The assay estimated nucleated cells by amplifying reference gene primers. Using immunoSEQ multiplex PCR, the repertoire was profiled, and TCRdb retains in-frame clones only, with some absent. The V and J calls and the clone size are those of that table, but D and trimming were determined from the DNA. The sample has tens of thousands of clones, approximately 85% seen once. The V end lost 2 bases, the J end lost 12 bases, and 20 bases lay between the germline ends. Germline CDR1 and CDR2: MNHEY and SMNVEV (reference sequence). This CDR3 comprises 14 residues. The rearrangement links TRBV27 to TRBJ2-7; D possibly corresponds to TRBD2 (5 bases). The receptor's source is a human donor in a cohort sampled during active COVID-19. Sequences were obtained from peripheral blood. CDR3 DNA sequence: TGTGCCAGCAGTTTAGGCGGGTTCCGGTCGCGGACGTACTTC. The encoded protein is CASSLGGFRSRTYF.